This TCR beta chain was observed in a study of T-cell reconstitution after alpha-beta-depleted transplantation in children. The V gene's germline CDR1 is SGHTA and CDR2 FQGNSA. V lost 3 bases and J 7 bases, leaving 16 bases between the germline ends. This CDR3 is 16 amino acids long. This sample's TCRbeta library carried unique molecular identifier barcodes. From the PCR reads, TCRdb called clonotypes with MiXCR, one entry per CDR3 protein. The table records 600,000 to 700,000 distinct CDR3 sequences, about 15% of them present only once. The chain employs TRBV7-2 and TRBJ1-6; unclear D gene. The sequence derives from a human donor who donated a stem cell graft to a child with acute myeloid leukemia. This sample comprised PBMCs from the stem cell graft donor, obtained from the stem cell graft. CDR3 protein: CASSLTGLRGNSPLHF. CDR3 sequence (DNA): TGTGCCAGCAGCTTGACCGGGCTACGGGGAAATTCACCCCTCCACTTT.